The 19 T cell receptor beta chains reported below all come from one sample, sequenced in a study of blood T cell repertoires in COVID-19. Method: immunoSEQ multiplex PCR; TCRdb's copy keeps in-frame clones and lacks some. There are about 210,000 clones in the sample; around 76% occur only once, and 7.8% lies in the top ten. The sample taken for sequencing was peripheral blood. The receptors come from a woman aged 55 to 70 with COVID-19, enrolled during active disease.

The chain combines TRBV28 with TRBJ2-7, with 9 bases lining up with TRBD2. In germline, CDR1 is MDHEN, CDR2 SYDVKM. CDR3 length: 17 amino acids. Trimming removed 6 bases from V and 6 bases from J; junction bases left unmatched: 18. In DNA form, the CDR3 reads TGTGCCAGCAGGATACAGGGATTAGCGGGAGTGGTTGTCGAGCAGTACTTC. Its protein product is CASRIQGLAGVVVEQYF.

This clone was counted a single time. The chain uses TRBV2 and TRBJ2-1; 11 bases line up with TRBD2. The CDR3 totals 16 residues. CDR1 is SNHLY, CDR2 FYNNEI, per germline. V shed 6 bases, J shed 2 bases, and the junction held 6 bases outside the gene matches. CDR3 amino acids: CASRRLAGRPYNEQFF. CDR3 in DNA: TGTGCCAGCAGGCGACTAGCGGGGCGACCCTACAATGAGCAGTTCTTC.

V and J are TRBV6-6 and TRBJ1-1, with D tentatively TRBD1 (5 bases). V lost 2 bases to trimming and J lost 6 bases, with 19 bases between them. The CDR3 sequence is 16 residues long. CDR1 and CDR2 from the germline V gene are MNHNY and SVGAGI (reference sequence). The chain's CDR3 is CASSYRGNVLHAEAFF. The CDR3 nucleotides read TGTGCCAGCAGTTACAGGGGTAACGTGCTTCACGCTGAAGCTTTCTTT.

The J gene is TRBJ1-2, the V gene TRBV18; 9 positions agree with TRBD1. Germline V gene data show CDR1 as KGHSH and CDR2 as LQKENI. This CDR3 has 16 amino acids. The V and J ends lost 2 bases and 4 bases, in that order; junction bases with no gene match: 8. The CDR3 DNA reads TGTGCCAGCTCACCAAGTTGGGACAGGGATCGCTATGGCTACACCTTC. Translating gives CASSPSWDRDRYGYTF.

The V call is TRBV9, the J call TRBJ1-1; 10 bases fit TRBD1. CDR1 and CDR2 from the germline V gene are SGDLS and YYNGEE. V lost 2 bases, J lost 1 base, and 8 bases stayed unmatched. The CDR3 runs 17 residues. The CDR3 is CASSVGQGLIPNTEAFF. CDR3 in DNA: TGTGCCAGCAGCGTGGGACAGGGGTTAATCCCGAACACTGAAGCTTTCTTT.

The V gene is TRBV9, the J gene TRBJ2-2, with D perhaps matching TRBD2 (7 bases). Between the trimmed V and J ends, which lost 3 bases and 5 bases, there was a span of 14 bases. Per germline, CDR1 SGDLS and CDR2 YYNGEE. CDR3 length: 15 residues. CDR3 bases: TGTGCCAGCAGCGCGGCCGGGGGGCCTACCGGGGAGCTGTTTTTT. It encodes CASSAAGGPTGELFF.

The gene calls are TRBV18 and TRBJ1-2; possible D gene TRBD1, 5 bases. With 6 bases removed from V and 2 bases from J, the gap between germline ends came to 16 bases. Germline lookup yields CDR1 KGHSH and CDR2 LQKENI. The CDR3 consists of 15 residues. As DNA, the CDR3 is TGTGCCAGCTCGCCTTTATTAGACAGCAACTATGGCTACACCTTC. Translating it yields CASSPLLDSNYGYTF.

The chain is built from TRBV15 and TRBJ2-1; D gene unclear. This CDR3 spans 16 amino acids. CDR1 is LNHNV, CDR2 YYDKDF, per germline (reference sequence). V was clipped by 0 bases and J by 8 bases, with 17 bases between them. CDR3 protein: CATSRDLPGKGDEQFF. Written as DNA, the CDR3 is TGTGCCACCAGCAGAGATCTCCCAGGAAAAGGCGATGAGCAGTTCTTC.

DNA of the CDR3: TGTGCCAGCAGCTCCGGGACTAGCGGATCCTACAATGAGCAGTTCTTC. Encoded protein: CASSSGTSGSYNEQFF. The J gene is TRBJ2-1, the V gene TRBV11-2; 11 bases are a match to TRBD2. The CDR3 covers 16 residues. Germline V CDR1 and CDR2: SGHAT, FQNNGV. With 4 bases clipped from V and 1 base from J, the junction kept 3 bases outside the gene matches.

Here the CDR3 DNA reads TGTGCCAGCAGCCCAAGGAGGGACAGGGGGCTTTGGAGCACTGAAGCTTTCTTT. It is translated as CASSPRRDRGLWSTEAFF. The genes are TRBV7-2 and TRBJ1-1, with TRBD1 matching over 12 bases. This CDR3 has 18 amino acids. CDR1 is SGHTA, CDR2 FQGNSA, per germline. J lost 4 bases, V lost 5 bases, and 14 bases had no gene match.

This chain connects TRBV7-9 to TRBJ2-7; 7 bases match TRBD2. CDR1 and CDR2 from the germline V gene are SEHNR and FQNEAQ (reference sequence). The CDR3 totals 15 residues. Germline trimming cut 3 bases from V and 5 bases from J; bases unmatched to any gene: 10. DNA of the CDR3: TGTGCCAGCAGCTTGATCCTAGCGGACCTCAACGAGCAGTACTTC. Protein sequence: CASSLILADLNEQYF. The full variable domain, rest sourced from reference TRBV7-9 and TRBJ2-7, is DTGVSQNPRHKITKRGQNVTFRCDPISEHNRLYWYRQTLGQGPEFLTYFQNEAQLEKSRLLSDRFSAERPKGSFSTLEIQRTEQGDSAMYLCASSLILADLNEQYFGPGTRLTVT.

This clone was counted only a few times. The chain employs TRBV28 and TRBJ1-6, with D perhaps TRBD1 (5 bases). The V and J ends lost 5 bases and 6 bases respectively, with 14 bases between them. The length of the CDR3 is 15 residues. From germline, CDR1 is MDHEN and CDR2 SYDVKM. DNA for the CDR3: TGTGCCAGCAGTCCCAAGACCCAGGGTAATTCACCCCTCCACTTT. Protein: CASSPKTQGNSPLHF.

CDR3 sequence (DNA): TGCGCCAGCAGCTTGGCAAGGAGGGACGGAAAACTGTTTTTT. Translating gives CASSLARRDGKLFF. The chain combines TRBV5-1 with TRBJ1-4; the D gene is possibly TRBD1 (5 bases). The CDR3 is 14 residues long. Trimming removed 0 bases from V and 10 bases from J, with 13 bases in between. The germline V gene has CDR1 SGHRS and CDR2 YFSETQ.

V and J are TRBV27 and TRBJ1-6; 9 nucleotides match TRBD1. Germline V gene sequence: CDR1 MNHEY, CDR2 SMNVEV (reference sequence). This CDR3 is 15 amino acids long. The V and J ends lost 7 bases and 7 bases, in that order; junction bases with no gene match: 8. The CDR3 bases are TGTGCCAGCAACCCGCGACAGGGGGGAAATTCACCCCTCCACTTT. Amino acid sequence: CASNPRQGGNSPLHF.

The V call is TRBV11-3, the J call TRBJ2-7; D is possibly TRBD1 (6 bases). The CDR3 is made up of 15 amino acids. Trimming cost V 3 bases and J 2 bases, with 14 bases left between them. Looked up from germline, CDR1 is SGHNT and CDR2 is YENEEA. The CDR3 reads CASSFHRDTPYEQYF. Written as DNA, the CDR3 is TGTGCCAGCAGCTTCCACCGGGACACCCCCTACGAGCAGTACTTC.

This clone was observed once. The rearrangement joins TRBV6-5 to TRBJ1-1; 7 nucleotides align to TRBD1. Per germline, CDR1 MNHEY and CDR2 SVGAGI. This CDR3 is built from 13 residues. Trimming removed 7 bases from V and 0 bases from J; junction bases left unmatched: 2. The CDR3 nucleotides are TGTGCCAGCAACGGACAGGTGAACACTGAAGCTTTCTTT. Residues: CASNGQVNTEAFF.

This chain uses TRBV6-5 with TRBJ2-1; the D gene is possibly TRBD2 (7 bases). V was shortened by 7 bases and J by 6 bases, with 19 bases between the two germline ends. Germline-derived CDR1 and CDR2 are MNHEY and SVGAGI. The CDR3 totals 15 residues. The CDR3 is CASTSGRGDVNEQFF. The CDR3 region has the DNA TGTGCCAGCACCTCGGGGAGGGGGGATGTCAATGAGCAGTTCTTC.

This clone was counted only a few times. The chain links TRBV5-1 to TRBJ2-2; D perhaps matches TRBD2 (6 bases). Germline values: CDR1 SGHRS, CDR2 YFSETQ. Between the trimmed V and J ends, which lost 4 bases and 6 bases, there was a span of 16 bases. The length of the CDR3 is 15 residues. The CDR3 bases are TGCGCCAGCAGCGTAACCGGGACTTCGGCCGGGGAGCTGTTTTTT. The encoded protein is CASSVTGTSAGELFF.

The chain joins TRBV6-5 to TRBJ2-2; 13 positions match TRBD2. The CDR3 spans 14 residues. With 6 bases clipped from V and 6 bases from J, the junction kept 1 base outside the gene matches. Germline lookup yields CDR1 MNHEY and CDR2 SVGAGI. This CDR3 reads CASRGLAGPGELFF. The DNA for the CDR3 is TGTGCCAGCAGGGGACTAGCGGGGCCCGGGGAGCTGTTTTTT.